These T cell receptor beta chains were read from a single sample in a study of blood T cells in healthy people across ages. TCRdb processed the 5' RACE reads anew with MiXCR; each CDR3 protein has one entry. This sample carries around 800,000 distinct CDR3 sequences, around 50% of them seen once, and the ten largest clones take roughly 20%. The sequenced sample consisted of blood. These receptors originate from a man older than 75 in good health. CDR3s include the opening cysteine and the closing phenylalanine or tryptophan. Each record gives: V gene, J gene, D gene, clone size, CDR3 protein, CDR3 DNA. A D gene is named only where the DNA matches it firmly. Not every row has a clone size; where given, it reads once, few, many or a size class.

>TRBV12-3/TRBV12-4|TRBJ2-3|NA|NA
CASSFRVGADAQYF
TGTGCCAGCAGTTTCAGAGTGGGCGCAGATGCGCAGTATTTT
>TRBV19|TRBJ2-5|NA|NA
CASSEGHQETQYF
TGTGCCAGTTCCGAGGGACATCAAGAGACCCAGTACTTC
>TRBV20-1|TRBJ2-7|TRBD2|NA
CSARTSGRGNQYF
TGCAGTGCCAGGACTAGCGGGAGGGGGAACCAGTACTTC
>TRBV2|TRBJ1-2|NA|few
CASEQNYGYTF
TGTGCCAGCGAACAGAACTATGGCTACACCTTC
>TRBV29-1|TRBJ2-5|NA|many
CSVPTGPETQYF
TGCAGCGTCCCGACAGGTCCAGAGACCCAGTACTTC
>TRBV29-1|TRBJ2-3|TRBD2|NA
CSERAGGYTQYF
TGCAGCGAGCGAGCGGGAGGTTATACGCAGTATTTT
>TRBV5-6|TRBJ2-7|NA|NA
CASSRRRGERYYEQYF
TGTGCCAGCAGCCGCCGGAGAGGCGAACGGTACTACGAGCAGTACTTC
>TRBV28|TRBJ2-3|NA|NA
CASSFAAGGGGDTQYF
TGTGCCAGCAGTTTTGCTGCGGGTGGGGGGGGCGATACGCAGTATTTT
>TRBV5-1|TRBJ2-5|TRBD1|NA
CASSLPRGQETQYF
TGCGCCAGCAGCTTACCCAGGGGGCAAGAGACCCAGTACTTC
>TRBV28|TRBJ2-1|TRBD1|NA
CASSLLRGPGHEQFF
TGTGCCAGCAGTTTATTAAGGGGGCCAGGGCATGAGCAGTTCTTC
>TRBV18|TRBJ2-6|NA|NA
CASSRTGANVLTF
TGTGCCAGCTCAAGGACTGGGGCCAACGTCCTGACTTTC
>TRBV20-1|TRBJ2-5|TRBD2|NA
CSARDLGNSGAFGQYF
TGCAGTGCTAGAGATCTCGGGAATAGCGGGGCCTTCGGGCAGTACTTC
>TRBV27|TRBJ2-1|TRBD1|NA
CATGQGLGEQFF
TGTGCCACCGGACAGGGTTTGGGTGAGCAGTTCTTC
>TRBV7-9|TRBJ2-1|TRBD2|NA
CASSHTSGGFDEQFF
TGTGCCAGCAGCCATACTAGCGGGGGTTTCGATGAGCAGTTCTTC
>TRBV12-3/TRBV12-4|TRBJ2-1|NA|NA
CASSYPSAAYNEQFF
TGTGCCAGCAGTTACCCGAGCGCCGCTTACAATGAGCAGTTCTTC
>TRBV3-1|TRBJ2-1|TRBD2|many
CASRGGEGNEQFF
TGTGCCAGCAGGGGGGGGGAGGGCAATGAGCAGTTCTTC
>TRBV24-1|TRBJ2-5|TRBD2|NA
CATSKGLAEETQYF
TGTGCCACCAGCAAAGGACTAGCGGAAGAGACCCAGTACTTC
>TRBV28|TRBJ2-3|TRBD2|few
CASSSDSSTGGGTDTQYF
TGTGCCAGCAGTTCGGATTCCAGCACGGGAGGGGGGACAGATACGCAGTATTTT
>TRBV7-8|TRBJ1-2|TRBD1|many
CASAGTGVFGYTF
TGTGCCAGCGCCGGGACAGGGGTTTTTGGCTACACCTTC
>TRBV10-3|TRBJ2-3|NA|few
CAIRDYTDTQYF
TGTGCCATCAGGGACTACACAGATACGCAGTATTTT
>TRBV7-2|TRBJ2-3|TRBD2|few
CASSLTSASGQGTQYF
TGTGCCAGCAGCTTAACCTCGGCTAGCGGGCAGGGTACGCAGTATTTT
>TRBV28|TRBJ2-5|NA|NA
CATKESGYQETQYF
TGTGCCACCAAGGAGTCCGGGTACCAAGAGACCCAGTACTTC
>TRBV4-3|TRBJ2-1|TRBD2|NA
CASSQDPVAGPPYNEQFF
TGCGCCAGCAGCCAAGATCCGGTAGCGGGTCCTCCCTACAATGAGCAGTTCTTC
>TRBV29-1|TRBJ1-2|NA|few
CSVEGLSRPAANYGYTF
TGCAGCGTTGAAGGGCTGTCCAGGCCTGCAGCTAACTATGGCTACACCTTC
>TRBV30|TRBJ2-2|TRBD1|NA
CAWSFQERGLTGELFF
TGTGCCTGGAGTTTTCAAGAGAGGGGGCTCACCGGGGAGCTGTTTTTT
>TRBV4-1|TRBJ2-3|NA|few
CASSQQGVDTQYF
TGCGCCAGCAGCCAACAGGGAGTCGATACGCAGTATTTT
>TRBV11-1|TRBJ1-1|TRBD1|few
CASSLGQGFTEAFF
TGTGCCAGCAGCTTAGGACAGGGGTTCACTGAAGCTTTCTTT
>TRBV7-6|TRBJ1-1|NA|few
CASSLALGTFGRDTEAFF
TGTGCCAGCAGCTTAGCGCTAGGGACCTTCGGTAGGGACACTGAAGCTTTCTTT
>TRBV13|TRBJ2-3|NA|NA
CASSGGRPRITDTQYF
TGTGCCAGCAGCGGGGGCAGGCCGCGCATCACAGATACGCAGTATTTT
>TRBV13|TRBJ2-1|TRBD2|NA
CASSLRQAGETYNEQFF
TGTGCCAGCAGCCTTAGGCAGGCGGGGGAGACCTACAATGAGCAGTTCTTC
>TRBV5-1|TRBJ2-5|TRBD2|once
CASSGAGFDETQYF
TGCGCCAGCAGCGGAGCGGGATTCGACGAGACCCAGTACTTC
>TRBV21-1|TRBJ2-7|NA|NA
CASSKARASYEQYF
TGTGCCAGCAGCAAAGCAAGGGCCTCCTACGAGCAGTACTTC
>TRBV2|TRBJ2-3|TRBD1|NA
CASSVDRGSRDTQYF
TGTGCCAGCAGCGTAGACAGGGGGTCAAGAGATACGCAGTATTTT
>TRBV20-1|TRBJ2-3|NA|NA
CSASMGARSTDTQYF
TGCAGTGCTAGCATGGGGGCCAGGAGCACAGATACGCAGTATTTT
>TRBV12-3/TRBV12-4|TRBJ2-1|TRBD2|NA
CASSPGLATNEQFF
TGTGCCAGCAGCCCCGGACTAGCAACCAATGAGCAGTTCTTC